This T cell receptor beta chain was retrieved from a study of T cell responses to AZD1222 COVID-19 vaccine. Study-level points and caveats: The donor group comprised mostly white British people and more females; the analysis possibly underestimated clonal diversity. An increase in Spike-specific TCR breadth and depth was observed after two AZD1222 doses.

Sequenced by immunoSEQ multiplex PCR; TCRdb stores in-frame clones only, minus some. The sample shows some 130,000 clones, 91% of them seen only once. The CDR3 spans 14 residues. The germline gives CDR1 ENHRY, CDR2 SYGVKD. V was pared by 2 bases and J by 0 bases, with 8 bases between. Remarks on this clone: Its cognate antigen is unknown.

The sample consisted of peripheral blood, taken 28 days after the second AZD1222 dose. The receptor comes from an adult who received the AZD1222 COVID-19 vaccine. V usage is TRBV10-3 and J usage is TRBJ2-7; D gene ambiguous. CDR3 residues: CAISEGPASYEQYV. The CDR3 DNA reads TGTGCCATCAGTGAGGGGCCTGCCTCCTACGAGCAGTACGTC.